The present T cell receptor (beta chain) was sequenced within a study of blood T cell repertoires in COVID-19. Study as a whole: T cells, B-cell-depleted T cells, or PBMCs supplied cDNA or gDNA.

Germline CDR1 is MNHEY and CDR2 is SVGAGI. The ends lost 8 bases at V and 3 bases at J; junction bases unmatched: 11. This CDR3 is built from 15 residues. Original methodology: Estimation of nucleated cell counts was performed using reference gene primer amplification. Data came from immunoSEQ multiplex PCR; TCRdb stores just in-frame clones and leaves some out. V and J calls and clone size are copied from that table; D and trimming were computed from the DNA. The table records approximately 310,000 clones, 85% of them present only once. In assigning cohorts, the study relied on participant-reported clinical history. Within 2 weeks of study entry, exposed participants had contacted a PCR-confirmed or clinician-diagnosed COVID-19 case.

Sample: PBMCs or T cells enriched from blood (not recorded which). This receptor was taken from a woman aged 25 to 39 who had been exposed to COVID-19. J is TRBJ2-7 and V is TRBV6-5; 9 bases map to TRBD2. The CDR3 DNA follows: TGTGCCAGCCGAGGCCCTTCTAGCGGGGACTACGAGCAGTACTTC. Residues: CASRGPSSGDYEQYF.